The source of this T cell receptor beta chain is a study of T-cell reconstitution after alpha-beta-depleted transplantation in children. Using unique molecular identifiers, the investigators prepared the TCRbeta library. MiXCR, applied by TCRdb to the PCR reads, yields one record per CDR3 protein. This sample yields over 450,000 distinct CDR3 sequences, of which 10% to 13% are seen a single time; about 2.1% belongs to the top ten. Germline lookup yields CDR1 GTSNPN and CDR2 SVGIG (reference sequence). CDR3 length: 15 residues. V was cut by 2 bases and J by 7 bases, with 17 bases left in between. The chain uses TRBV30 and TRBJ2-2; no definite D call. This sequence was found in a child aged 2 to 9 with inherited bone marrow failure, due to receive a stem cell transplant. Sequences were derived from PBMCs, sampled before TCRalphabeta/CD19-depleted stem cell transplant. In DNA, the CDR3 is TGTGCCTGGAGTAGGAGACGAGCAGTAATCGGGGAGCTGTTTTTT. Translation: CAWSRRRAVIGELFF.